This entry concerns a single T cell receptor (beta chain). Antigen: not known. This CDR3 is built from 14 residues. The V end was cut by 0 bases, the J end by 10 bases, with 13 bases between. Germline V CDR1 and CDR2: MGHRA, YSYEKL. Deep-level running was used for the assay. The method was immunoSEQ multiplex PCR; TCRdb's version includes in-frame clones alone and lacks a portion of them. The table shows 2 million to 2.5 million clones, with 95% occurring only once. This record belongs to a study of shared clonotypes between healthy human individuals. Study-wide findings and caveats: Non-shared clonotypes were found to have lower generation probabilities than the clonotypes that were shared by all four of the sorted-subset donors.

The clonotype was recovered from a man between 18 and 35 years old in good health. What was sequenced was naive CD4+ T cells sorted from blood. Subset denoted: CD45RA+ positively selected. The chain joins TRBV4-1 to TRBJ1-5; unclear D gene. CDR3 protein: CASSQDMTVIPQHF. As DNA, the CDR3 is TGCGCCAGCAGCCAAGATATGACGGTTATACCCCAGCATTTT.